The 9 T cell receptor beta chains below were found in one sample sequenced in a study of blood T cell repertoires in COVID-19. Some clones are missing from TCRdb's copy, which holds only in-frame ones; the method was immunoSEQ multiplex PCR. The sample lists about 180,000 clones; more than 85% were seen once. The sample consisted of peripheral blood. These receptor sequences come from a woman younger than 45 with active or convalescent COVID-19.

CDR3 residues: CASSSSSYNEQFF. CDR3 DNA: TGTGCCAGCAGCTCGAGCTCCTACAATGAGCAGTTCTTC. This chain links TRBV11-2 with TRBJ2-1; D gene unclear. The germline V and J ends were trimmed by 4 bases and 0 bases, with 4 bases remaining between them. This CDR3 spans 13 amino acids. Germline V lookup: CDR1 SGHAT, CDR2 FQNNGV.

V usage is TRBV9 and J usage is TRBJ1-1, with TRBD1 as a possible D gene (6 bases). Germline assignment: CDR1 SGDLS and CDR2 YYNGEE. The CDR3 spans 17 residues. V was clipped by 0 bases and J by 1 base, with 16 bases between them. In DNA form, the CDR3 reads TGTGCCAGCAGCGTAGTCCCAGGGGATTTAGAGAACACTGAAGCTTTCTTT. This codes for CASSVVPGDLENTEAFF. The variable domain in full, with the rest retrieved from reference TRBV9 and TRBJ1-1, is DSGVTQTPKHLITATGQRVTLRCSPRSGDLSVYWYQQSLDQGLQFLIQYYNGEERAKGNILERFSAQQFPDLHSELNLSSLELGDSALYFCASSVVPGDLENTEAFFGQGTRLTVV.

This rearrangement joins TRBV29-1 to TRBJ2-2; D might be TRBD1 (5 bases). V was cut by 2 bases and J by 0 bases, with 7 bases left in between. Germline CDR1 reads SQVTM; CDR2 reads ANQGSEA. CDR3 length equals 14 residues. The CDR3 reads CSVERQPNTGELFF. CDR3 DNA sequence: TGCAGCGTTGAACGACAGCCGAACACCGGGGAGCTGTTTTTT.

The V call is TRBV5-8, the J call TRBJ1-1; perhaps TRBD1 as D (6 bases). Trimming took 2 bases from V and 0 from J, leaving 14 bases between them. This CDR3 has 16 residues. In germline, CDR1 is SGHTS, CDR2 YDEGEE. The CDR3 protein is CASSFYRVAMNTEAFF. The CDR3 bases are TGTGCCAGCAGCTTCTACAGGGTTGCCATGAACACTGAAGCTTTCTTT.

The chain combines TRBV15 with TRBJ1-4; D unresolved. Germline CDR1 LNHNV, CDR2 YYDKDF (reference sequence). The CDR3 spans 13 residues. The V gene lost 0 bases and the J gene lost 7 bases, with 6 bases spanning the gap. The CDR3: CATSREAAEKLFF. The CDR3 DNA is TGTGCCACCAGCAGAGAGGCTGCTGAAAAACTGTTTTTT.

A few counts support this clone. This chain uses TRBV5-4 with TRBJ1-2; 7 nucleotides align to TRBD1. The CDR3 loop spans 15 amino acids. The ends lost 4 bases at V and 4 bases at J; junction bases unmatched: 10. Per germline, CDR1 SGHNT and CDR2 YYREEE (reference sequence). As DNA, the CDR3 is TGTGCCAGCAGCCTAGATCGGGACAGCTTCTATGGCTACACCTTC. As protein: CASSLDRDSFYGYTF.

This clone appeared a single time. The rearrangement links TRBV5-1 to TRBJ2-1, with TRBD2 matching over 12 bases. The CDR3 has 17 amino acids. V dropped 0 bases and J dropped 10; count of bases not matched to a gene: 11. Germline CDR1 reads SGHRS; CDR2 reads YFSETQ. CDR3 coding DNA: TGCGCCAGCAGCTTGGAGGGGCTAGCGGGAGGGCCGGGCGAGCAGTTCTTC. Protein sequence: CASSLEGLAGGPGEQFF.

The gene calls are TRBV11-2 and TRBJ1-6; D is ambiguous. The V and J ends lost 3 bases and 9 bases respectively, with 12 bases between them. Germline CDR1 SGHAT, CDR2 FQNNGV. The CDR3 consists of 14 residues. The CDR3 coding sequence is TGTGCCAGCAGCTTCCCTCAGCGAGGTTCACCCCTCCACTTT. Protein sequence: CASSFPQRGSPLHF.

The chain recombines TRBV3-1 (or the pseudogene TRBV3-2) with TRBJ2-1; possible D gene TRBD2, 5 bases. In germline, CDR1 is LGHDT, CDR2 YNNKEL (reference sequence). The CDR3 runs to 15 residues. V lost 6 bases, J lost 3 bases, and 15 bases lay in between. CDR3 in amino acids: CASRHNSGGYNEQFF. The CDR3 DNA reads as TGTGCCAGCAGACACAATTCCGGAGGCTACAATGAGCAGTTCTTC.